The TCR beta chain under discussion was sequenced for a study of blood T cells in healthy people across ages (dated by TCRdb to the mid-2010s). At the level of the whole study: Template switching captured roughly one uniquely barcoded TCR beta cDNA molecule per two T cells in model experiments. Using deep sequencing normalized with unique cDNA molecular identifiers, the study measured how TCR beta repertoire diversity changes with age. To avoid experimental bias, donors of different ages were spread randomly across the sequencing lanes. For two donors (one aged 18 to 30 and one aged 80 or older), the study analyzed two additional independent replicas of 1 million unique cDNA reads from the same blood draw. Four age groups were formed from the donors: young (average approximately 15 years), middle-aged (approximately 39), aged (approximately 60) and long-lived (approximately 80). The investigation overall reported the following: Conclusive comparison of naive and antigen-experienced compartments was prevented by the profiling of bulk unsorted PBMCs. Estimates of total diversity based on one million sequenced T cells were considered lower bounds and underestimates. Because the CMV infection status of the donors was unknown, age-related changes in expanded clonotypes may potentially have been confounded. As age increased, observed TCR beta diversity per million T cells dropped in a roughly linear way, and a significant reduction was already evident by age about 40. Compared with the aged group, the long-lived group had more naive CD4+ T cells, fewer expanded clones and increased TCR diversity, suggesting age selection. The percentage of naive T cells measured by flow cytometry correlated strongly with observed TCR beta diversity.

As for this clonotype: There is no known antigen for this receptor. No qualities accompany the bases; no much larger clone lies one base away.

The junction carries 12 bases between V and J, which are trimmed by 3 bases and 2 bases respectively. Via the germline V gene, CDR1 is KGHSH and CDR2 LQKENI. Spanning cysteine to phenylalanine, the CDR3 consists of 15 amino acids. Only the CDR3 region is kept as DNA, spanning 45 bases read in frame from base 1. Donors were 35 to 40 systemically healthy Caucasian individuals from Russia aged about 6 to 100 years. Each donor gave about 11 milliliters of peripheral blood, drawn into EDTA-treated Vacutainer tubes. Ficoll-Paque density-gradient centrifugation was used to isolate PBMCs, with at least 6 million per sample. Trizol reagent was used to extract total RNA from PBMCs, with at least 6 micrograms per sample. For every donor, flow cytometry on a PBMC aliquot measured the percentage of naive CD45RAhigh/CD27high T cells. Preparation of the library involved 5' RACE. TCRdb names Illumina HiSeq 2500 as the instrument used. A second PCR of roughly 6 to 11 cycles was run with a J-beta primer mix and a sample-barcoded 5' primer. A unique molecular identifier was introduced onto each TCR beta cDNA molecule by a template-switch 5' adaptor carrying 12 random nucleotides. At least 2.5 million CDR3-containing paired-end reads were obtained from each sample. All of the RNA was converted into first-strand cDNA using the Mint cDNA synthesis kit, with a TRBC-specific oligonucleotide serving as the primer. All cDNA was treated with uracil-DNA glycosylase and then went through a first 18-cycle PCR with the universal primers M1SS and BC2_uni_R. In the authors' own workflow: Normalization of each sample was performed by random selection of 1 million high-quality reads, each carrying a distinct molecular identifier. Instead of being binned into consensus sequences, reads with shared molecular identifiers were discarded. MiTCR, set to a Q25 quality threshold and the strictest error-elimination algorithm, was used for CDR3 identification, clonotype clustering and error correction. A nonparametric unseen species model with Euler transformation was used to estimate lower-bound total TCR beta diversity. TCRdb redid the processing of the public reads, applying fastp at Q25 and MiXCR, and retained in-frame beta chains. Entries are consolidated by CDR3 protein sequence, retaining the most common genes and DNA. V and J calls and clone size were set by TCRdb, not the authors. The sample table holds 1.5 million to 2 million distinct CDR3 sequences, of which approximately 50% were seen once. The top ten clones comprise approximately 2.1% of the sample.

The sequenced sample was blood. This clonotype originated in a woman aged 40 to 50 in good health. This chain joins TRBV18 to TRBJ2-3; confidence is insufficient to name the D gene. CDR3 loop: CASSPRGANTDTQYF. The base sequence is TGTGCCAGCTCACCGCGTGGAGCTAACACAGATACGCAGTATTTT.